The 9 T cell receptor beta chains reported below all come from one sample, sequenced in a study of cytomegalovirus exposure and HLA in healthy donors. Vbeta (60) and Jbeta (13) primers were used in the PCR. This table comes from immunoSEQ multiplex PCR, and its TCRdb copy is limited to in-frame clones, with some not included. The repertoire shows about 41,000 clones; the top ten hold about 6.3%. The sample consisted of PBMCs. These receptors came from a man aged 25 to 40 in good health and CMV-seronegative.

The DNA of the CDR3 is TGTGCCAGTATCGGGTCGACAGGGAATGGCTACACCTTC. Its protein is CASIGSTGNGYTF. V usage is TRBV19 and J usage is TRBJ1-2; 7 bases fit TRBD1. Per the germline V gene, CDR1 is LNHDA and CDR2 is SQIVND (reference sequence). The CDR3 is 13 residues long. V trimming: 7 bases; J trimming: 6 bases; junction bases outside the gene matches: 8.

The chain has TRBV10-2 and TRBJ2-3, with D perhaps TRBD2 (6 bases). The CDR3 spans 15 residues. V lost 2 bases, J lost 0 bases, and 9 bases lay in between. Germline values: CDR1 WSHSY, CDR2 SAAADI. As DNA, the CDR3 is TGCGCCAGCAGTGAGGCGGGGTCTAGCACAGATACGCAGTATTTT. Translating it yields CASSEAGSSTDTQYF.

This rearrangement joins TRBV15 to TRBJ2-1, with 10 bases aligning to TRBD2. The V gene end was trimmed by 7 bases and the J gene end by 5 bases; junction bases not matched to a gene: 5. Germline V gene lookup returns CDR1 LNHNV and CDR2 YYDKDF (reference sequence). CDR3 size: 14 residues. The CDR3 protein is CATNSGGPDNEQFF. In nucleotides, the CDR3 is TGTGCCACCAATAGCGGGGGGCCCGACAATGAGCAGTTCTTC.

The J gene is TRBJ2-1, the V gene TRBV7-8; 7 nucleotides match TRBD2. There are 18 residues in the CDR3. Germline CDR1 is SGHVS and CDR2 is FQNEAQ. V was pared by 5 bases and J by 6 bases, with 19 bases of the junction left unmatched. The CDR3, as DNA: TGTGCCAGCAGCCCTATCACACTAGCGCGGGGGAAGGGCAATGAGCAGTTCTTC. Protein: CASSPITLARGKGNEQFF.

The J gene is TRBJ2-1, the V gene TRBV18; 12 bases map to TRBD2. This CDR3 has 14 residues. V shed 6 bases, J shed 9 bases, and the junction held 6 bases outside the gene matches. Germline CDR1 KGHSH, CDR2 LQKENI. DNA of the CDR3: TGTGCCAGCTCTCGACTAGCGGGAGAGATTGAGCAGTTCTTC. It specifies CASSRLAGEIEQFF.

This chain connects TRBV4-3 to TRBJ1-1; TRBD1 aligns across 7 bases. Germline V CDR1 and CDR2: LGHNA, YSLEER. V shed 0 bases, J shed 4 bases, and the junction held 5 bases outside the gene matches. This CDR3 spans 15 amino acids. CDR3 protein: CASSQENRGVTEAFF. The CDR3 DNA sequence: TGCGCCAGCAGCCAAGAGAACAGGGGCGTCACTGAAGCTTTCTTT.

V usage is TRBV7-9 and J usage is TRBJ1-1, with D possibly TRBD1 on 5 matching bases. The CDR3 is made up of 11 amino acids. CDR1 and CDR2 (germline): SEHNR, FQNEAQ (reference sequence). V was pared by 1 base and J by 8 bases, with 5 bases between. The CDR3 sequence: CASSLEGEAFF. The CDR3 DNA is TGTGCCAGCAGCTTAGAGGGGGAAGCTTTCTTT.

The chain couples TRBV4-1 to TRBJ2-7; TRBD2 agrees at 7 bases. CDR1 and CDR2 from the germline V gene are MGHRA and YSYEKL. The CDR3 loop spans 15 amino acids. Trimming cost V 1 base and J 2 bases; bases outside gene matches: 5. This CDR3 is CASSQAPGLPYEQYF. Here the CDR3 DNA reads TGCGCCAGCAGCCAAGCACCGGGACTACCCTACGAGCAGTACTTC.

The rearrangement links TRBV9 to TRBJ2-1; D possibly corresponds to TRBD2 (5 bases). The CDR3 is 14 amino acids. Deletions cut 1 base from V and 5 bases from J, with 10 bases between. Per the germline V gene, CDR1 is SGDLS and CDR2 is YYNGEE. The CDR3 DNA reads TGTGCCAGCAGCGTAAGGACTCACAACAATGAGCAGTTCTTC. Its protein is CASSVRTHNNEQFF.